This passage covers 27 T cell receptor beta chains from one sample sequenced in a study of T cell responses to AZD1222 COVID-19 vaccine. Using immunoSEQ multiplex PCR, the repertoire was profiled, and TCRdb retains in-frame clones only, with some absent. The sample lists some 150,000 clones, 92% occurring once. Specimen: peripheral blood, collected 28 days after the second AZD1222 dose. These receptors were obtained from an adult who received the AZD1222 COVID-19 vaccine.

This chain uses TRBV20-1 with TRBJ2-7; 8 bases fit TRBD2. Trimming at V came to 3 bases and at J to 4 bases, leaving 8 bases not matched to a gene. The CDR3 spans 14 residues. From germline, CDR1 is DFQATT and CDR2 SNEGSKA (reference sequence). DNA for the CDR3: TGCAGTGCTAGTAGAGTAGCGGGACGATACGAGCAGTACTTC. Translating it yields CSASRVAGRYEQYF.

The chain recombines TRBV4-1 with TRBJ2-6; 8 bases line up with TRBD1. Germline lookup yields CDR1 MGHRA and CDR2 YSYEKL. CDR3 length: 19 residues. J gave up 1 base and V 1 base, and 9 bases lay outside the gene matches. This CDR3 reads CASSQGGQGGFSGANVLTF. The CDR3 DNA reads as TGCGCCAGCAGCCAAGGTGGACAGGGTGGATTTTCTGGGGCCAACGTCCTGACTTTC.

J is TRBJ2-7 and V is TRBV30; TRBD2 agrees at 14 bases. This CDR3 spans 20 amino acids. Unmatched junction bases numbered 22, after V lost 3 bases and J lost 6 bases. The germline CDR1 and CDR2 sequences are GTSNPN and SVGIG (reference sequence). The CDR3 is CAWRGGTGTSGRSRGGEQYF. CDR3 coding DNA: TGTGCCTGGAGGGGTGGAACCGGGACTAGCGGGAGAAGCAGAGGCGGCGAGCAGTACTTC.

The rearrangement links TRBV6-2 or TRBV6-3 to TRBJ2-1, with 9 bases that match TRBD2. The V gene's germline CDR1 is MNHEY and CDR2 SVGEGT. This CDR3 is built from 15 residues. V lost 4 bases and J lost 3; bases outside the gene matches: 4. The CDR3 here is CASSSEREVYNEQFF. In DNA, the CDR3 is TGTGCCAGCAGTTCGGAGCGGGAGGTCTACAATGAGCAGTTCTTC.

The chain uses TRBV20-1 and TRBJ2-4; D is unresolved. CDR1 and CDR2 from the germline V gene are DFQATT and SNEGSKA (reference sequence). Trimming took 4 bases from V and 7 from J, leaving 8 bases between them. The length of the CDR3 is 11 residues. The CDR3 protein is CSAMRSNIQYF. CDR3 DNA sequence: TGCAGTGCTATGCGGAGCAACATTCAGTACTTC.

The V and J genes are TRBV7-2 and TRBJ2-7, with 11 nucleotides matching TRBD2. The germline gives CDR1 SGHTA, CDR2 FQGNSA. This CDR3 region has 17 residues. V gave up 2 bases and J gave up 5 bases; unmatched junction bases: 11. CDR3 in DNA: TGTGCCAGCAGCTTAAAAACTAGCGGGAGATCTCAGCACGAGCAGTACTTC. It specifies CASSLKTSGRSQHEQYF.

The chain has TRBV6-5 and TRBJ2-7, with 7 nucleotides matching TRBD1. Germline V gene lookup returns CDR1 MNHEY and CDR2 SVGAGI. The CDR3 is 14 residues long. Unmatched junction bases numbered 4, after V lost 2 bases and J lost 3 bases. CDR3 sequence reads: CASSYDSGGYEQYF. DNA for the CDR3: TGTGCCAGCAGTTACGATTCAGGGGGCTACGAGCAGTACTTC.

The chain recombines TRBV29-1 with TRBJ1-3; 9 nucleotides agree with TRBD1. This CDR3 contains 14 residues. The junction had 2 bases not matched to a gene; V was cut back by 3 bases and J by 2 bases. Germline CDR1 and CDR2: SQVTM and ANQGSEA. CDR3 sequence reads: CSVDGTGPGNTIYF. The CDR3 nucleotides read TGCAGCGTTGATGGGACAGGGCCTGGAAACACCATATATTTT.

This rearrangement joins TRBV6-1 to TRBJ1-2; D might be TRBD1 (5 bases). The CDR3 has 17 residues. Germline loops: CDR1 MNHNS, CDR2 SASEGT. Trimming stripped 1 base from V and 4 bases from J, with 19 bases between. In DNA form, the CDR3 reads TGTGCCAGCAGTGAAGATATCAGGGCAGGGAGAGGCTATGGCTACACCTTC. It yields the protein CASSEDIRAGRGYGYTF.

The V and J genes are TRBV30 and TRBJ1-2; 9 bases are shared with TRBD1. The J segment lost 4 bases and the V segment lost 6 bases, leaving 6 bases of the junction unmatched. Germline loops: CDR1 GTSNPN, CDR2 SVGIG (reference sequence). CDR3 length: 13 amino acids. Written as DNA, the CDR3 is TGTGCCTGCCTGACAGGGGGGTTCTATGGCTACACCTTC. This gives the protein CACLTGGFYGYTF. Full variable domain (rest looked up from reference TRBV30 and TRBJ1-2): SQTIHQWPATLVQPVGSPLSLECTVEGTSNPNLYWYRQAAGRGLQLLFYSVGIGQISSEVPQNLSASRPQDRQFILSSKKLLLSDSGFYLCACLTGGFYGYTFGSGTRLTVV.

In its sample, this clone was seen a few times. The chain has TRBV28 and TRBJ1-2; D gene unclear. The CDR3 totals 17 residues. From germline, CDR1 is MDHEN and CDR2 SYDVKM. V lost 1 base, J lost 8 bases, and 23 bases lay in between. CDR3 amino acids: CASSLYFLGESSGGYTF. DNA for the CDR3: TGTGCCAGCAGTTTATATTTTCTTGGGGAAAGTTCGGGAGGCTACACCTTC.

The chain carries TRBV11-2 and TRBJ2-5; no clear D gene. Germline V gene lookup returns CDR1 SGHAT and CDR2 FQNNGV. Trimming left V 3 bases short and J 1 base short, with 9 bases between. The CDR3 spans 14 residues. For the CDR3, the DNA is TGTGCCAGCAGCTTCGTAGGGATCCAAGAGACCCAGTACTTC. Translation gives CASSFVGIQETQYF.

The chain combines TRBV5-6 with TRBJ1-2, with 10 bases identical to TRBD1. V shed 5 bases and J 3 bases; nucleotides not matched to a gene: 4. The length of the CDR3 is 14 residues. In germline, CDR1 is SGHDT, CDR2 YYEEEE. CDR3 residues: CASSSGTGDYGYTF. DNA of the CDR3: TGTGCCAGCAGTTCCGGGACAGGGGACTATGGCTACACCTTC.

The V call is TRBV2, the J call TRBJ2-4, with D possibly matching TRBD1 (6 bases). Germline CDR1 reads SNHLY; CDR2 reads FYNNEI. The CDR3 length is 14 residues. V was trimmed by 6 bases and J by 1 base, leaving 10 bases between them. CDR3 in amino acids: CASSLQGAKNIQYF. CDR3 DNA sequence: TGTGCCAGCAGCCTACAGGGTGCCAAAAACATTCAGTACTTC.

J is TRBJ2-7 and V is TRBV29-1, with D unresolved. CDR1 SQVTM and CDR2 ANQGSEA come from the germline V gene. The CDR3 covers 13 residues. V lost 0 bases to trimming and J lost 4 bases, with 10 bases between them. The CDR3 DNA follows: TGCAGCGTTGAAGATCAGAAGGGATACGAGCAGTACTTC. Its protein product is CSVEDQKGYEQYF.

The J gene is TRBJ2-7, the V gene TRBV30; D gene ambiguous. The CDR3 has 12 amino acids. The V end lost 2 bases, the J end lost 3 bases, and 8 bases lay between the germline ends. The V gene's germline CDR1 is GTSNPN and CDR2 SVGIG (reference sequence). The chain's CDR3 is CAWSSLDYEQYF. The CDR3 coding sequence is TGTGCCTGGAGTTCCCTGGACTACGAGCAGTACTTC.

This clone was picked up a small number of times. V is TRBV28 and J is TRBJ2-1, with TRBD1 as a possible D gene (5 bases). Trimming shortened V by 7 bases and J by 2 bases, and 12 bases separated the two germline ends. This CDR3 region has 14 residues. Germline CDR1 is MDHEN and CDR2 is SYDVKM. DNA for the CDR3: TGTGCCAGCACTAAAACGACAGCCTACAATGAGCAGTTCTTC. This sequence encodes CASTKTTAYNEQFF.

V and J are TRBV2 and TRBJ1-5, with TRBD1 identical over 9 bases. CDR1 and CDR2 (germline): SNHLY, FYNNEI. This CDR3 contains 15 residues. The ends lost 2 bases at V and 7 bases at J; junction bases unmatched: 6. The CDR3 here is CASSENRGLGQPQHF. The CDR3 DNA reads TGTGCCAGCAGTGAAAACAGGGGGCTCGGGCAGCCCCAGCATTTT.

The CDR3 is CSVGRGLLEQYF. CDR3 sequence (DNA): TGCAGCGTTGGCAGGGGTTTGCTCGAGCAGTACTTC. The chain combines TRBV29-1 with TRBJ2-7; tentative D call: TRBD1 (6 bases). Germline assignment: CDR1 SQVTM and CDR2 ANQGSEA. V lost 4 bases to trimming and J lost 6 bases, with 13 bases between them. This CDR3 contains 12 residues.

The V and J genes are TRBV10-1 and TRBJ1-1; D gene unclear. This CDR3 is 13 amino acids long. V was pared by 1 base and J by 9 bases, with 12 bases between. CDR1 is WNHNN, CDR2 SYGVQD, per germline (reference sequence). The CDR3 sequence is CASSEFGPAQAFF. The DNA of the CDR3 is TGCGCCAGCAGTGAGTTCGGGCCGGCCCAAGCTTTCTTT.

Comment on this clone: The junction shows a germline mismatch at one end, possibly a read error. The rearrangement links TRBV5-6 to TRBJ1-2; D may be TRBD1 (5 bases). The CDR3 contains 14 residues. Per the germline V gene, CDR1 is SGHDT and CDR2 is YYEEEE. This CDR3 is CASSPRDFLGGYTF. The CDR3 DNA follows: TGTGCCAGCAGCCCCCGGGACTTCCTGGGTGGCTACACTTTC.

V gene TRBV28 combines with J gene TRBJ1-3; D not certain. CDR1 is MDHEN, CDR2 SYDVKM, per germline. The CDR3 extends over 15 amino acids. V gave up 3 bases and J gave up 0 bases, with 9 bases separating them. The CDR3 reads CASSFAKSSGNTIYF. Here the CDR3 DNA reads TGTGCCAGCAGTTTCGCGAAGAGCTCTGGAAACACCATATATTTT. The variable domain in full, with the rest retrieved from reference TRBV28 and TRBJ1-3, is DVKVTQSSRYLVKRTGEKVFLECVQDMDHENMFWYRQDPGLGLRLIYFSYDVKMKEKGDIPEGYSVSREKKERFSLILESASTNQTSMYLCASSFAKSSGNTIYFGEGSWLTVV.

V gene TRBV5-1 combines with J gene TRBJ2-7; the D gene is possibly TRBD1 (6 bases). V was shortened by 2 bases and J by 3 bases, with 9 bases between the two germline ends. Per germline, CDR1 SGHRS and CDR2 YFSETQ. The CDR3 spans 13 residues. This CDR3 reads CASSLQGVYEQYF. CDR3 DNA sequence: TGCGCCAGCAGCTTACAGGGAGTCTACGAGCAGTACTTC.

This chain links TRBV27 with TRBJ1-2; 7 bases line up with TRBD1. The V and J ends lost 5 bases and 6 bases, in that order; junction bases with no gene match: 3. Germline CDR1 reads MNHEY; CDR2 reads SMNVEV (reference sequence). CDR3 length: 12 amino acids. CDR3 sequence (DNA): TGTGCCAGCAGTAAGACAGGGAATGGCTACACCTTC. Translated, it gives CASSKTGNGYTF.

V usage is TRBV7-9 and J usage is TRBJ1-3; D not resolved. V shed 5 bases and J shed 0 bases, with 8 bases lying between them. CDR1 is SEHNR, CDR2 FQNEAQ, per germline (reference sequence). The CDR3 runs 14 residues. Here the CDR3 DNA reads TGTGCCAGCAGCGACCCCCGCTCTGGAAACACCATATATTTT. Its protein product is CASSDPRSGNTIYF.

This chain uses TRBV28 with TRBJ1-2; 9 nucleotides line up with TRBD1. Germline-derived CDR1 and CDR2 are MDHEN and SYDVKM. This CDR3 has 15 amino acids. The J segment lost 4 bases and the V segment lost 10 bases, leaving 13 bases of the junction unmatched. The CDR3 spells CATTSLTGGVYGYTF. In DNA form, the CDR3 reads TGTGCCACTACTAGCCTGACAGGGGGGGTCTATGGCTACACCTTC.

This clone has just one count. This sequence joins TRBV28 and TRBJ1-1, with TRBD1 matching over 8 bases. This CDR3 has 15 amino acids. V lost 6 bases and J lost 5; bases outside the gene matches: 11. Germline assignment: CDR1 MDHEN and CDR2 SYDVKM. CDR3 coding DNA: TGTGCCAGCAGAGGGGTTGGACAGGGAAGGACTGAAGCTTTCTTT. This gives the protein CASRGVGQGRTEAFF.